This T cell receptor (beta chain) emerged from a study of cytomegalovirus exposure and HLA in healthy donors (TCRdb year 2017). Notes on the research overall: A later analysis indicated that the 120 validation repertoires were generated on the platform also employed for the 666 repertoires of the first cohort. The study aimed to test whether signatures of past pathogen exposure could be identified by cataloging public T cell receptors. In addition to the first cohort of 666 subjects, a separate validation cohort of some 120 different subjects was used. To predict cytomegalovirus infection status, the study combined high-throughput TCR immunosequencing, statistical association of individual TCRs with disease status, and machine learning. General findings and caveats noted by the study authors: A later analysis had no HLA typing for the validation cohort, so co-occurrence there was scored across all 110 or so repertoires. Cytomegalovirus status was reported to be diagnosed by the classifier with high specificity and sensitivity in both the original and validation cohorts. In vitro tests confirmed that a few of the cytomegalovirus-associated TCR beta chains recognize cytomegalovirus antigens. According to the authors, the approach could potentially be generalized to other disease states and immunological phenotypes. Most TCR sequences were observed very rarely across donors, whereas some public TCRs were present in many individuals. A later analysis found that TCRs clustered in the first cohort also tended to co-occur in the 110 or so validation repertoires, with roughly 95% of cluster scores above 0. In the study, around 160 TCR beta chains were listed as associated with cytomegalovirus.

As for this clone: Its cognate antigen has yet to be identified. The sample holds no much larger clone one base away, and base qualities are not on file.

The CDR3 numbers 15 residues from cysteine through phenylalanine. The only DNA kept is the CDR3, 45 bases in frame from the first base. Per the germline V gene, SGHTA is the CDR1 and FQGNSA is the CDR2. The junction shows trimming of 0 bases on V and 5 bases on J, and the gene matches do not reach 4 bases of it. Library generation was performed with the immunoSEQ multiplex PCR assay. The source study handled its data this way. A statistical classification framework was built to diagnose cytomegalovirus status from the catalog of TCR beta chain sequences. In its TCRdb copy, this immuneACCESS table keeps in-frame sequences only and misses some clones. Where compared with another copy, unresolved V genes explain less than half of these, and the others have no known cause. The V and J calls and the clone size are those of that table, but D and trimming were determined from the DNA. Across this sample there are tens of thousands of clones, with more than 75% seen only once. The ten largest account for around 1.1% of the sample.

Separate from the roughly 700-subject first cohort, the validation cohort of 95 to 150 subjects was the group to which the donors belonged. The chain couples TRBV7-2 to TRBJ2-1, with 7 bases in between that match TRBD2. Sequenced: PBMCs. This clonotype was obtained from a man between 18 and 35 years old in good health and CMV-seronegative. DNA sequence: TGTGCCAGCAGCTTAGCGGGAGGGCGCGACAATGAGCAGTTCTTC. Translation gives CASSLAGGRDNEQFF.